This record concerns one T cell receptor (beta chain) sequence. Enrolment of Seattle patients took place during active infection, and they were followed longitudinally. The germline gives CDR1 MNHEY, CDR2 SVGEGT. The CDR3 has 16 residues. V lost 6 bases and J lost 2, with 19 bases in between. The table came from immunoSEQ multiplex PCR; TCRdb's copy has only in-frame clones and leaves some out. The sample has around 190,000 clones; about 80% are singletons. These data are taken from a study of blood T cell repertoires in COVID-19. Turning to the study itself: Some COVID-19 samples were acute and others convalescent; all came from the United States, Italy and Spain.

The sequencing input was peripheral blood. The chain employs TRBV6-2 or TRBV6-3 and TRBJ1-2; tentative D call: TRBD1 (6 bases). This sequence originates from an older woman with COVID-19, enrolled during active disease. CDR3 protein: CASSNRGGATNYGYTF. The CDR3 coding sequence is TGTGCCAGCAGCAACCGGGGGGGGGCCACGAACTATGGCTACACCTTC.